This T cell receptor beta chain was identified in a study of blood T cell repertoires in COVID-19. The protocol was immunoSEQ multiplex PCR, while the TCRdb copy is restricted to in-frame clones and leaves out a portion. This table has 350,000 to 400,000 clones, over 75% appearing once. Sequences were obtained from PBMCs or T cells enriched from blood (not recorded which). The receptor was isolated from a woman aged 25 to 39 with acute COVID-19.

The CDR3 reads CASSPGQGLSYEQYF. CDR3 sequence (DNA): TGTGCCAGCTCACCGGGACAGGGGCTCTCCTACGAGCAGTACTTC. The V gene is TRBV18, the J gene TRBJ2-7; 10 bases agree with TRBD1. Unmatched junction bases numbered 2, after V lost 3 bases and J lost 0 bases. CDR3 length: 15 residues. The germline gives CDR1 KGHSH, CDR2 LQKENI.